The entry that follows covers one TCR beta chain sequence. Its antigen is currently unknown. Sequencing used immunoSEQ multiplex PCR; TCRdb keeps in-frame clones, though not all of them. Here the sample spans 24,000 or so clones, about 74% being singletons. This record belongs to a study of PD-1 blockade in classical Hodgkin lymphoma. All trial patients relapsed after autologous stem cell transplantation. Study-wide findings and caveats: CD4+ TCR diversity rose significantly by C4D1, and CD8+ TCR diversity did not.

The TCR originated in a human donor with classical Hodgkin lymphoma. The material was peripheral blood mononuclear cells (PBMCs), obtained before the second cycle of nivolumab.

The CDR3 DNA reads TGTGCCAGCAGTTTTACAGGGAATCAGCCCCAGCATTTT. Amino acids: CASSFTGNQPQHF. The chain is built from TRBV28 and TRBJ1-5; tentative D call: TRBD1 (6 bases). The length of the CDR3 is 13 residues. V dropped 3 bases and J dropped 4 bases, with 7 bases sitting between them. CDR1 is MDHEN and CDR2 is SYDVKM in the germline V gene.